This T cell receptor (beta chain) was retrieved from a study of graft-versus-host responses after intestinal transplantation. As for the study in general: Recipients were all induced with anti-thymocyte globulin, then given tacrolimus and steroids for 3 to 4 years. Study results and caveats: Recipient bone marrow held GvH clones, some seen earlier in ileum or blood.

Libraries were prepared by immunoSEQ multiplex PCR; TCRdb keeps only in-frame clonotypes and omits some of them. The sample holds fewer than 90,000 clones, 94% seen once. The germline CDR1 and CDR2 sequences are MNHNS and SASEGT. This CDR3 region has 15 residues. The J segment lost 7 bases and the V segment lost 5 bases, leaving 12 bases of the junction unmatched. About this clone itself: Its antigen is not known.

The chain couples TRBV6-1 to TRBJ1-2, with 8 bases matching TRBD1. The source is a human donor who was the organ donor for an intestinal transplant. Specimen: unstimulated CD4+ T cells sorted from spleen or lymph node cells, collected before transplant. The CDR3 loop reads CASSKTSGTGIGYTF. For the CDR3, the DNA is TGTGCCAGCAGTAAAACCTCCGGGACAGGAATTGGCTACACCTTC.